The entry below gives a single T cell receptor beta chain sequence along with its context. The junction had 8 bases not matched to a gene; V was cut back by 0 bases and J by 5 bases. The germline V gene encodes CDR1 SNHLY and CDR2 FYNNEI. This CDR3 is built from 16 residues. This entry belongs to a study of blood T cell repertoires in COVID-19. Whole-study context: PBMCs, B-cell-depleted T cells, or T cells were the source of the cDNA or gDNA that made up the material.

Authors' methods: Amplification from reference gene primers served as the basis for estimated nucleated cell counts. Generated by immunoSEQ multiplex PCR, the TCRdb table keeps only in-frame clones and is missing some. The DNA gave D and trimming, while V, J and clone size come from that table. The data hold around 54,000 clones, with 90% observed a single time. This TCR was sampled from a human donor in a cohort sampled during active COVID-19. This rearrangement joins TRBV2 to TRBJ2-5, with 8 bases identical to TRBD1. Sequences were obtained from peripheral blood. CDR3 coding DNA: TGTGCCAGCAGTGAAGCGATAGGATACAGGGGGGAGACCCAGTACTTC. Translation: CASSEAIGYRGETQYF.